This is a list of T cell receptor beta chains from one sample in a study of blood T cells in healthy people across ages. TCRdb independently ran MiXCR on the 5' RACE reads; one entry per CDR3 protein. This table holds roughly 900,000 distinct CDR3 sequences, 29% found once. The sample comprised blood. All receptors come from an elderly woman in good health. Both conserved end residues are part of each CDR3. Each record gives: D gene, clone size, V gene, J gene, CDR3 DNA, CDR3 protein. D genes are given only for firm matches. Part of the rows lack a size; the others show once, few, many or a class for expanded clones.

D: NA
size: many
V: TRBV7-9
J: TRBJ1-2
DNA: TGTGCCAGCAGCTTAAGGCCAGGGGAAAGCTACACCTTC
CDR3: CASSLRPGESYTF

D: NA
size: many
V: TRBV7-9
J: TRBJ2-7
DNA: TGTGCCAGCAGCTTGCGTCAGGCAGGGGTCTACGAGCAGTACTTC
CDR3: CASSLRQAGVYEQYF

D: NA
size: many
V: TRBV14
J: TRBJ2-1
DNA: TGTGCCAGCAGCCAAGATATGTCGCAGCAGCCCTACAATGAGCAGTTCTTC
CDR3: CASSQDMSQQPYNEQFF

D: NA
size: few
V: TRBV29-1
J: TRBJ1-1
DNA: TGCAGCGTCGGGGACGGACACACTGAAGCTTTCTTT
CDR3: CSVGDGHTEAFF

D: TRBD1
size: few
V: TRBV5-1
J: TRBJ1-1
DNA: TGCGCCAGCAGCTCAGACAATTACAGGGGGAGGACTGAAGCTTTCTTT
CDR3: CASSSDNYRGRTEAFF

D: NA
size: many
V: TRBV5-1
J: TRBJ1-2
DNA: TGCGCCAGCAGCTCCGAGGCAGGGAACTATGGCTACACCTTC
CDR3: CASSSEAGNYGYTF

D: NA
size: NA
V: TRBV12-3/TRBV12-4
J: TRBJ2-1
DNA: TGTGCCAGCAGGGGGAGAGTGAGAGTCAATGAGGAGTTCTTC
CDR3: CASRGRVRVNEEFF

D: NA
size: many
V: TRBV29-1
J: TRBJ2-1
DNA: TGCAGCGGGGGACTTCCGTCGTTACATGAGCAGTTCTTC
CDR3: CSGGLPSLHEQFF

D: NA
size: many
V: TRBV7-9
J: TRBJ1-2
DNA: TGTGCCAGCTCTCTCCTCAGGGATGGCTACACCTTC
CDR3: CASSLLRDGYTF

D: TRBD1
size: NA
V: TRBV5-4
J: TRBJ1-2
DNA: TGTGCCACCCGACCGACAGGGAACTATGGCTACACCTTC
CDR3: CATRPTGNYGYTF

D: NA
size: NA
V: TRBV20-1
J: TRBJ1-2
DNA: TGCAGTGCGCAAACCAGAACAGGGCATTCCTATGGCTACACCTTC
CDR3: CSAQTRTGHSYGYTF

D: TRBD2
size: NA
V: TRBV7-9
J: TRBJ2-1
DNA: TGTGCCAGCAGCCCGTGGCGGGGGGGTACCAACAATGAGCAGTTCTTC
CDR3: CASSPWRGGTNNEQFF

D: TRBD2
size: many
V: TRBV27
J: TRBJ2-5
DNA: TGTGCCACCCAAACTTTAGCGGGGGGACAAGGGACCCAGTACTTC
CDR3: CATQTLAGGQGTQYF